The 30 T cell receptor beta chains below were found in one sample sequenced in a study of OX40 agonist ivuxolimab in advanced cancers. The receptor library was made with the immunoSEQ multiplex PCR assay. This is the immuneACCESS table as TCRdb keeps it, with only in-frame sequences that have V and J called. A part of the clones is gone; compared with another copy, unresolved V genes explain less than half, and the rest is unexplained. The sample table shows around 40,000 clones, and 86% are seen once. In total, the top ten clones hold less than 0.4% of the sample. Sample: CD4+ or CD8+ T cells sorted from blood, taken in a trial of the OX40 agonist ivuxolimab. Every receptor here comes from an adult with an advanced solid tumor such as melanoma, head and neck, liver or kidney cancer.

The chain links TRBV19 to TRBJ2-6; no clear D gene. CDR3 length equals 16 residues. Trimming cost V 5 bases and J 3 bases, with 14 bases left between them. From germline, CDR1 is LNHDA and CDR2 SQIVND (reference sequence). As DNA, the CDR3 is TGTGCCAGTAGTGACACCCTATTTGGTGGGGCCAACGTCCTGACTTTC. Translation: CASSDTLFGGANVLTF.

The chain has TRBV6-4 and TRBJ2-6, with D unclear. The CDR3 is made up of 14 amino acids. Germline assignment: CDR1 MRHNA and CDR2 SNTAGT. V gave up 6 bases and J gave up 0 bases, with 6 bases separating them. The chain's CDR3 is CASSVSSGANVLTF. The CDR3 DNA reads TGTGCCAGCAGCGTAAGCTCTGGGGCCAACGTCCTGACTTTC.

This chain links TRBV12-5 with TRBJ2-2; tentatively, D is TRBD1 or TRBD2 (6 bases each). The CDR3 totals 15 residues. In germline, CDR1 is LGHNT, CDR2 FRNRAP. The ends were cut back, 4 bases at V and 6 bases at J, with 15 bases in the middle. This chain's CDR3 is CASGSLPGAAGELFF. CDR3 nucleotides: TGTGCTAGTGGTTCACTCCCGGGGGCTGCCGGGGAGCTGTTTTTT.

This rearrangement joins TRBV18 to TRBJ2-5; the D gene is possibly TRBD2 (6 bases). The CDR3 is 12 amino acids. V gave up 5 bases and J gave up 3 bases, with 7 bases separating them. The germline V gene has CDR1 KGHSH and CDR2 LQKENI. The CDR3 DNA reads TGTGCCAGCTCAGGGACTGAAGAGACCCAGTACTTC. Translated, it gives CASSGTEETQYF.

The chain employs TRBV5-4 and TRBJ2-2; D not certain. CDR3 length: 16 residues. V was shortened by 0 bases and J by 0 bases, with 9 bases between the two germline ends. The V gene's germline CDR1 is SGHNT and CDR2 YYREEE (reference sequence). Here the CDR3 DNA reads TGTGCCAGCAGCTTGGGGCAGCTCGCGAACACCGGGGAGCTGTTTTTT. Translating gives CASSLGQLANTGELFF.

The chain has TRBV2 and TRBJ1-6; D might be TRBD1 (5 bases). Trimming left V 11 bases short and J 9 bases short, with 14 bases between. Per the germline V gene, CDR1 is SNHLY and CDR2 is FYNNEI. The CDR3 is 12 residues long. CDR3 in amino acids: CAAGGSISPLHF. The CDR3 bases are TGTGCCGCGGGGGGATCAATTTCACCCCTCCACTTT. The whole variable domain, remainder taken from reference TRBV2 and TRBJ1-6, is EPEVTQTPSHQVTQMGQEVILRCVPISNHLYFYWYRQILGQKVEFLVSFYNNEISEKSEIFDDQFSVERPDGSNFTLKIRSTKLEDSAMYFCAAGGSISPLHFGNGTRLTVT.

This clone was found a few times. The CDR3 sequence is CASSVDQGGGYTF. The CDR3 region has the DNA TGTGCCAGCAGCGTAGATCAGGGAGGAGGCTACACCTTC. The rearrangement links TRBV9 to TRBJ1-2, with D possibly matching TRBD1 (5 bases). The V and J ends lost 0 bases and 8 bases respectively, with 11 bases between them. CDR3 length equals 13 residues. Germline-derived CDR1 and CDR2 are SGDLS and YYNGEE.

This chain connects TRBV6-1 to TRBJ1-1, with TRBD1 identical over 9 bases. Germline V CDR1 and CDR2: MNHNS, SASEGT. The CDR3 runs 15 residues. V dropped 4 bases and J dropped 6; count of bases not matched to a gene: 9. DNA of the CDR3: TGTGCCAGCAGTGCTCAGACAGGGGGGTGGGCTGAAGCTTTCTTT. It codes for CASSAQTGGWAEAFF.

In this sample, this clone turned up once. The rearrangement joins TRBV6-1 to TRBJ1-6; TRBD1 matches 7 bases. The CDR3 loop spans 15 amino acids. Trimming at V came to 6 bases and at J to 8 bases, leaving 10 bases not matched to a gene. Germline CDR1 reads MNHNS; CDR2 reads SASEGT. In DNA, the CDR3 is TGTGCCAGCAGGCAGAAGACAGGGTTGGATTCACCCCTCCACTTT. It codes for CASRQKTGLDSPLHF.

The genes are TRBV7-2 and TRBJ2-1, with TRBD2 as a possible D gene (6 bases). There are 18 residues in the CDR3. V lost 4 bases and J lost 8, with 27 bases in between. Germline V CDR1 and CDR2: SGHTA, FQGNSA. DNA for the CDR3: TGTGCCAGCAGCTCCACTGTCGGGGGACGGGGACGGGCCGATGAGCAGTTCTTC. Translating gives CASSSTVGGRGRADEQFF.

This clone was seen just once. CDR3 amino acids: CASSPEGNTEAFF. CDR3 DNA sequence: TGTGCCAGCAGTCCGGAGGGGAACACTGAAGCTTTCTTT. The chain recombines TRBV6-6 with TRBJ1-1; D remains ambiguous. V gave up 5 bases and J gave up 1 base, with 8 bases separating them. The CDR3 covers 13 residues. Germline V gene data show CDR1 as MNHNY and CDR2 as SVGAGI (reference sequence).

This clone came up a few times. The chain recombines TRBV6-5 with TRBJ1-6; D not resolved. The V gene's germline CDR1 is MNHEY and CDR2 SVGAGI. There are 16 residues in the CDR3. The V and J ends lost 4 bases and 8 bases respectively, with 18 bases between them. The CDR3 DNA reads as TGTGCCAGCAGTTTGGCCGCCGATGGGGATCATTCACCCCTCCACTTT. The encoded protein is CASSLAADGDHSPLHF.

The CDR3, as DNA: TGTGCCAGCAGTGACACTGAAGCTTTCTTT. It is translated as CASSDTEAFF. This chain joins TRBV6-1 and TRBJ1-1, with unresolved D. Trimming shortened V by 3 bases and J by 4 bases, and 0 bases separated the two germline ends. The germline V gene encodes CDR1 MNHNS and CDR2 SASEGT. This CDR3 contains 10 residues.

V gene TRBV7-2 combines with J gene TRBJ1-2, with 8 bases aligning to TRBD1. Germline values: CDR1 SGHTA, CDR2 FQGNSA. J was trimmed by 6 bases and V by 5 bases; bases with no gene match: 14. The CDR3 is made up of 16 amino acids. Written as DNA, the CDR3 is TGTGCCAGCAGCAGACGGACAGGGCAGGTTATAGATGGCTACACCTTC. Protein: CASSRRTGQVIDGYTF.

Worth noting for this clone: One end of the junction fails to match germline, which may point to a read error. The rearrangement joins TRBV9 to TRBJ1-2; tentative D call: TRBD1 (5 bases). CDR1 is SGDLS, CDR2 YYNGEE, per germline. This CDR3 spans 14 amino acids. CDR3 protein: CASSVVEGRGGYAF. Written as DNA, the CDR3 is TGTGCCAGCAGCGTAGTGGAGGGTAGGGGTGGCTACGCCTTC.

The chain couples TRBV19 to TRBJ1-5; no clear D. Trimming stripped 6 bases from V and 3 bases from J, with 15 bases between. CDR3 size: 15 residues. Germline assignment: CDR1 LNHDA and CDR2 SQIVND (reference sequence). The CDR3 DNA reads as TGTGCCAGTAGCGAGGGAGGGATGTACAATCAGCCCCAGCATTTT. Translating gives CASSEGGMYNQPQHF.

The genes are TRBV7-2 and TRBJ2-1; perhaps TRBD2 as D (5 bases). CDR3 size: 15 residues. Trimming cost V 5 bases and J 4 bases, with 15 bases left between them. Germline-derived CDR1 and CDR2 are SGHTA and FQGNSA. CDR3: CASSPREGAYNEQFF. The CDR3 DNA sequence: TGTGCCAGCAGCCCCCGGGAAGGTGCTTACAATGAGCAGTTCTTC.

The J gene is TRBJ2-2, the V gene TRBV19, with 8 positions matching TRBD2. The V gene end was trimmed by 6 bases and the J gene end by 8 bases; junction bases not matched to a gene: 2. Germline lookup yields CDR1 LNHDA and CDR2 SQIVND (reference sequence). CDR3 size: 12 residues. The CDR3 DNA is TGTGCCAGTAGGGGACTAGTTGGGGAGCTGTTTTTT. Its protein is CASRGLVGELFF.

This sequence joins TRBV2 and TRBJ1-1; D possibly corresponds to TRBD1 (6 bases). The CDR3 consists of 13 residues. Germline CDR1 is SNHLY and CDR2 is FYNNEI. V was pared by 5 bases and J by 7 bases, with 14 bases between. In DNA form, the CDR3 reads TGTGCCAGCAGTCCTCTAGGGGGTGGTGAAGCTTTCTTT. Translating gives CASSPLGGGEAFF.

This clone showed up just a few times. V is TRBV5-1 and J is TRBJ2-5; no reliable D call. V shed 1 base and J shed 0 bases, with 10 bases lying between them. The CDR3 is 15 amino acids. Germline-derived CDR1 and CDR2 are SGHRS and YFSETQ. The CDR3 DNA reads TGCGCCAGCAGCTTGACATTCGGGTACCAAGAGACCCAGTACTTC. It translates to CASSLTFGYQETQYF.

This rearrangement joins TRBV28 to TRBJ2-2, with no clear D. The CDR3 consists of 12 residues. V shed 6 bases and J shed 1 base, with 3 bases lying between them. Germline assignment: CDR1 MDHEN and CDR2 SYDVKM. As DNA, the CDR3 is TGTGCCAGCAGGCAGAACACCGGGGAGCTGTTTTTT. Encoded protein: CASRQNTGELFF.

The rearrangement links TRBV27 to TRBJ2-5, with 8 bases matching TRBD1. V gave up 5 bases and J gave up 3 bases; unmatched junction bases: 11. CDR3 size: 16 residues. CDR1 is MNHEY and CDR2 is SMNVEV in the germline V gene (reference sequence). CDR3 in amino acids: CASSPRQGLVEETQYF. CDR3 sequence (DNA): TGTGCCAGCAGTCCTCGACAGGGGCTTGTTGAAGAGACCCAGTACTTC.

The chain joins TRBV5-4 to TRBJ1-3, with a tentative D call TRBD1 (5 bases). The CDR3 totals 14 residues. The V end lost 5 bases, the J end lost 0 bases, and 9 bases lay between the germline ends. The V gene's germline CDR1 is SGHNT and CDR2 YYREEE (reference sequence). The CDR3 here is CASRDIPSGNTIYF. CDR3 in DNA: TGTGCCAGCAGGGACATACCCTCTGGAAACACCATATATTTT.

This chain uses TRBV7-2 with TRBJ2-7, with no clear D. Trimming cost V 2 bases and J 7 bases, with 9 bases left between them. Germline V CDR1 and CDR2: SGHTA, FQGNSA. The length of the CDR3 is 12 residues. The DNA of the CDR3 is TGTGCCAGCAGCTTACGGGTAAATGAGCAGTACTTC. This sequence encodes CASSLRVNEQYF. Supplemented by reference TRBV7-2 and TRBJ2-7, the full variable domain reads GAGVSQSPSNKVTEKGKDVELRCDPISGHTALYWYRQSLGQGLEFLIYFQGNSAPDKSGLPSDRFSAERTGGSVSTLTIQRTQQEDSAVYLCASSLRVNEQYFGPGTRLTVT.

The chain employs TRBV7-9 and TRBJ2-2; 9 nucleotides match TRBD1. The CDR3 extends over 14 amino acids. V shed 5 bases, J shed 4 bases, and the junction held 2 bases outside the gene matches. CDR1 is SEHNR and CDR2 is FQNEAQ in the germline V gene (reference sequence). As DNA, the CDR3 is TGTGCCAGCAGCAGGGACAGGGCCACCGGGGAGCTGTTTTTT. Encoded protein: CASSRDRATGELFF.

This clone has just one count. The chain has TRBV5-1 and TRBJ2-2; weak D call: TRBD1 (6 bases). V was pared by 3 bases and J by 4 bases, with 10 bases between. The germline CDR1 and CDR2 sequences are SGHRS and YFSETQ. This CDR3 contains 14 residues. DNA of the CDR3: TGCGCCAGCAGCTCGGGACACCCCACCGGGGAGCTGTTTTTT. Its translation is CASSSGHPTGELFF.

This clone was picked up a small number of times. V is TRBV19 and J is TRBJ1-1; a possible D gene is TRBD1 (6 bases). Germline V CDR1 and CDR2: LNHDA, SQIVND (reference sequence). Trimming removed 5 bases at V and 4 bases at J, with 11 bases between. The length of the CDR3 is 13 residues. The CDR3 reads CASSWTAFTEAFF. CDR3 bases: TGTGCCAGTAGTTGGACAGCATTCACTGAAGCTTTCTTT.

This clone occurred a few times. This rearrangement joins TRBV14 to TRBJ1-6; 7 positions agree with TRBD1. V lost 4 bases to trimming and J lost 5 bases; unmatched junction nucleotides: 8. Germline CDR1 SGHDN, CDR2 FVKESK. This CDR3 has 16 residues. The CDR3 DNA reads TGTGCCAGCAGCCGTCAGCAGGGACAGCATAATTCACCCCTCCACTTT. It specifies CASSRQQGQHNSPLHF.

This chain connects TRBV5-6 to TRBJ2-7, with D uncertain. This CDR3 is 14 amino acids long. V gave up 0 bases and J gave up 3 bases, with 10 bases separating them. Germline CDR1 is SGHDT and CDR2 is YYEEEE. CDR3 DNA: TGTGCCAGCAGCTTGGGGGGAAATGACTACGAGCAGTACTTC. It translates to CASSLGGNDYEQYF. The full variable domain, in which reference TRBV5-6 and TRBJ2-7 provide the parts outside the CDR3, is DAGVTQSPTHLIKTRGQQVTLRCSPKSGHDTVSWYQQALGQGPQFIFQYYEEEERQRGNFPDRFSGHQFPNYSSELNVNALLLGDSALYLCASSLGGNDYEQYFGPGTRLTVT.

The rearrangement joins TRBV18 to TRBJ2-2, with D possibly TRBD2 on 5 matching bases. Trimming pared 4 bases from V and 6 bases from J, leaving 15 bases between. Germline V gene data show CDR1 as KGHSH and CDR2 as LQKENI. This CDR3 contains 15 residues. CDR3 loop: CASSRTTSLAGELFF. The DNA of the CDR3 is TGTGCCAGCTCACGAACTACTAGTTTGGCCGGGGAGCTGTTTTTT.